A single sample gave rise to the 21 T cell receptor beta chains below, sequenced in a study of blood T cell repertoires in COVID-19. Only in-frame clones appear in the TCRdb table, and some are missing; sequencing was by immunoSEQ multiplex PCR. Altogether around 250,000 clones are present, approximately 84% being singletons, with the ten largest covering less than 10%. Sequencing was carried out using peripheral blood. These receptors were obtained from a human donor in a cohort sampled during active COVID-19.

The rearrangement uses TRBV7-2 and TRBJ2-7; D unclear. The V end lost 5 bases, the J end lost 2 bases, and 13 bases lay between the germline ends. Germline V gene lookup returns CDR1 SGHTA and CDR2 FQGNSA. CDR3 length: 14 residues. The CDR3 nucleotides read TGTGCCAGCAGCCTCGACACAGCTACCTACGAGCAGTACTTC. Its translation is CASSLDTATYEQYF. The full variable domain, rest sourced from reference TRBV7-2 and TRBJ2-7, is GAGVSQSPSNKVTEKGKDVELRCDPISGHTALYWYRQSLGQGLEFLIYFQGNSAPDKSGLPSDRFSAERTGGSVSTLTIQRTQQEDSAVYLCASSLDTATYEQYFGPGTRLTVT.

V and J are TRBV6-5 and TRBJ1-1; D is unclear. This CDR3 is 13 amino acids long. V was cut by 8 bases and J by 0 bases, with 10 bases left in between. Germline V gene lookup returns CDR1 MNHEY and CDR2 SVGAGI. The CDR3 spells CASRRGMNTEAFF. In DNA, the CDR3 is TGTGCCAGCCGTCGGGGAATGAACACTGAAGCTTTCTTT.

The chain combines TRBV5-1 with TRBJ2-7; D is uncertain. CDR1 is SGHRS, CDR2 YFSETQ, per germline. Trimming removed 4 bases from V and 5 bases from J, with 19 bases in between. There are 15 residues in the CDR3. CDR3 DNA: TGCGCCAGCAGCCTGTCAGGCATCTCTCAGGACGAGCAGTACTTC. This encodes CASSLSGISQDEQYF.

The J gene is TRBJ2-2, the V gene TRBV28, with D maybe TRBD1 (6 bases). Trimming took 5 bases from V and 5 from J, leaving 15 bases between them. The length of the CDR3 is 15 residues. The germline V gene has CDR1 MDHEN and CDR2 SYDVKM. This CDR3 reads CASSPAGTLTGELFF. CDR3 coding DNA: TGTGCCAGCAGTCCGGCCGGGACACTAACCGGGGAGCTGTTTTTT.

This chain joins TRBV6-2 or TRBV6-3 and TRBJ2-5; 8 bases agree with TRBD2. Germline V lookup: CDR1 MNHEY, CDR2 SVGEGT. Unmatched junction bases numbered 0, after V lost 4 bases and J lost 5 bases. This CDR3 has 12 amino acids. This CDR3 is CASSLAGETQYF. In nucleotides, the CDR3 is TGTGCCAGCAGTTTAGCGGGGGAGACCCAGTACTTC.

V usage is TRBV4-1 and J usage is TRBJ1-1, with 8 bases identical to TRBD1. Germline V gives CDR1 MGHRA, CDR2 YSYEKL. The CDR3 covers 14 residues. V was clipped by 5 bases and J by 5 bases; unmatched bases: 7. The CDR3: CASSTRTGRTEAFF. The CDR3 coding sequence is TGCGCCAGCAGCACGCGGACAGGGAGGACTGAAGCTTTCTTT.

The CDR3 DNA follows: TGTGCCAGCAGCCACCATACGGGGACAGGGAAGGGAGAGACCCAGTACTTC. This gives the protein CASSHHTGTGKGETQYF. The genes are TRBV14 and TRBJ2-5, with TRBD1 identical over 9 bases. Losses at the gene ends were 3 bases for V and 4 bases for J; bases not matched to a gene: 12. This CDR3 spans 17 amino acids. Germline CDR1 is SGHDN and CDR2 is FVKESK.

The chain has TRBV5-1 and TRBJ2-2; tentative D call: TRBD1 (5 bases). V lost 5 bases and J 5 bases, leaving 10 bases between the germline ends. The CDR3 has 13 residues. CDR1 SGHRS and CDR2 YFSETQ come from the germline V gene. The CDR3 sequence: CASRISGTGELFF. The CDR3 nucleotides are TGCGCCAGCAGAATCTCAGGGACCGGGGAGCTGTTTTTT.

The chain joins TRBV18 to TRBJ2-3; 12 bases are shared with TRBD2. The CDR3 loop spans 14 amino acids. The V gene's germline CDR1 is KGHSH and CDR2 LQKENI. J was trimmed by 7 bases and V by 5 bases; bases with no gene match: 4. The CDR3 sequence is CASSETSGGNTQYF. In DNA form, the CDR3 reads TGTGCCAGCTCAGAAACTAGCGGGGGGAATACGCAGTATTTT.

In DNA, the CDR3 is TGCAGCGTAAGGAGAGGGGGATCAGAGACCCAGTACTTC. Its protein product is CSVRRGGSETQYF. This rearrangement joins TRBV29-1 to TRBJ2-5, with a weak D call TRBD1 (6 bases). V was cut by 6 bases and J by 4 bases, with 15 bases left in between. This CDR3 comprises 13 residues. The germline CDR1 and CDR2 sequences are SQVTM and ANQGSEA.

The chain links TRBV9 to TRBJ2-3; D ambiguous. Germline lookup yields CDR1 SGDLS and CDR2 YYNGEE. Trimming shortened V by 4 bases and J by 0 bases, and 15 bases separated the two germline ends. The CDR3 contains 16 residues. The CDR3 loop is CASSPEVFASTDTQYF. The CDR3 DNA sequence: TGTGCCAGCAGCCCCGAGGTTTTCGCTAGCACAGATACGCAGTATTTT.

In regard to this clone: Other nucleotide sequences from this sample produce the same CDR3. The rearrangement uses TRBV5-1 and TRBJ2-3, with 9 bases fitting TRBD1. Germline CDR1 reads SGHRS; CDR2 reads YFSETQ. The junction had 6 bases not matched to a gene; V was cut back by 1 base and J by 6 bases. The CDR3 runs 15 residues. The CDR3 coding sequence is TGCGCCAGCAGCTTGCGAGGGACAGGGAGGGATACGCAGTATTTT. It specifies CASSLRGTGRDTQYF. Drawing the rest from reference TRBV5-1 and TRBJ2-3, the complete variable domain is KAGVTQTPRYLIKTRGQQVTLSCSPISGHRSVSWYQQTPGQGLQFLFEYFSETQRNKGNFPGRFSGRQFSNSRSEMNVSTLELGDSALYLCASSLRGTGRDTQYFGPGTRLTVL.

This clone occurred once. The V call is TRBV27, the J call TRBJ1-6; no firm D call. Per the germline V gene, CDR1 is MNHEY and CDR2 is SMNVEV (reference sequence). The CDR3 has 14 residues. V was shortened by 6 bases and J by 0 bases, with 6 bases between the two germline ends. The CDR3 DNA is TGTGCCAGCAGGGCATACTCCTATAATTCACCCCTCCACTTT. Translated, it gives CASRAYSYNSPLHF.

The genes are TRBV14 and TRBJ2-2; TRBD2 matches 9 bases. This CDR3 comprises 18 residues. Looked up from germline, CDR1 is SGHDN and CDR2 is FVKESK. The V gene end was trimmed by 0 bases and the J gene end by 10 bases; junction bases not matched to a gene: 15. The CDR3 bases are TGTGCCAGCAGCCAAGACGGGCTCGTGGCGGGGGGGCTTCAGGAGCTGTTTTTT. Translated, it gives CASSQDGLVAGGLQELFF.

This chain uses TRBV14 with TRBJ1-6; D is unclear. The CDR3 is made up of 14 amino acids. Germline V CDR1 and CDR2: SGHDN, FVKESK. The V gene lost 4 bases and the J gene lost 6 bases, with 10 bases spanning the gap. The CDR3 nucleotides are TGTGCCAGCAGCCCGCGGACTTTTAATTCACCCCTCCACTTT. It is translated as CASSPRTFNSPLHF.

CDR3 in DNA: TGTGCCAGCAGAGATTCCGGGACTAGCTACGAGCAGTACTTC. Protein: CASRDSGTSYEQYF. The chain employs TRBV2 and TRBJ2-7; 8 nucleotides match TRBD2. Germline V gene sequence: CDR1 SNHLY, CDR2 FYNNEI. Trimming took 6 bases from V and 3 from J; bases not matched to a gene: 7. The CDR3 has 14 amino acids.

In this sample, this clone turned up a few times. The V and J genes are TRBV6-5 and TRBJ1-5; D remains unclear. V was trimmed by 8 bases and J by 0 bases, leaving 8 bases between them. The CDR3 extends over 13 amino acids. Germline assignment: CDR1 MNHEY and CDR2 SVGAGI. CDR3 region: CASGRDSNQPQHF. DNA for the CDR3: TGTGCCAGCGGACGGGATAGCAATCAGCCCCAGCATTTT.

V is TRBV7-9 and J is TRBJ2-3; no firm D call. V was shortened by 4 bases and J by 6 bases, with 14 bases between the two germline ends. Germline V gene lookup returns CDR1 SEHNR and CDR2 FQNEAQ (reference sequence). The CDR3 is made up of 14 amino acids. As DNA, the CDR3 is TGTGCCAGCAGCTCACGACAAAGCTGGGATACGCAGTATTTT. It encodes CASSSRQSWDTQYF.

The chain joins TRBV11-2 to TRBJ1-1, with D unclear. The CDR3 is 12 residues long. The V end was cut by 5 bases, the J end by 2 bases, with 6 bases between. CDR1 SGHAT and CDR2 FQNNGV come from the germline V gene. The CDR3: CASSLANTEAFF. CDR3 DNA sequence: TGTGCCAGCAGCCTAGCAAACACTGAAGCTTTCTTT.

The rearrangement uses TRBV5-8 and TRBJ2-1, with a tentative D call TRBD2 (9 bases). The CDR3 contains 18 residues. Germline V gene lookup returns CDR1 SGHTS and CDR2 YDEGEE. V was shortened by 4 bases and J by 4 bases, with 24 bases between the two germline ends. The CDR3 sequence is CASSRTGRGLATYNEQFF. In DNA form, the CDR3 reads TGTGCCAGCAGCCGGACAGGGAGGGGACTAGCTACTTACAATGAGCAGTTCTTC.

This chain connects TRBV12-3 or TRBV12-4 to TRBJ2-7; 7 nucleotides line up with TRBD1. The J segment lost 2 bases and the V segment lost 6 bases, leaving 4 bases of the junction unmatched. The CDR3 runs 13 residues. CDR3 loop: CASRRQGTYEQYF. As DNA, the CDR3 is TGTGCCAGCAGGCGACAGGGTACCTACGAGCAGTACTTC.